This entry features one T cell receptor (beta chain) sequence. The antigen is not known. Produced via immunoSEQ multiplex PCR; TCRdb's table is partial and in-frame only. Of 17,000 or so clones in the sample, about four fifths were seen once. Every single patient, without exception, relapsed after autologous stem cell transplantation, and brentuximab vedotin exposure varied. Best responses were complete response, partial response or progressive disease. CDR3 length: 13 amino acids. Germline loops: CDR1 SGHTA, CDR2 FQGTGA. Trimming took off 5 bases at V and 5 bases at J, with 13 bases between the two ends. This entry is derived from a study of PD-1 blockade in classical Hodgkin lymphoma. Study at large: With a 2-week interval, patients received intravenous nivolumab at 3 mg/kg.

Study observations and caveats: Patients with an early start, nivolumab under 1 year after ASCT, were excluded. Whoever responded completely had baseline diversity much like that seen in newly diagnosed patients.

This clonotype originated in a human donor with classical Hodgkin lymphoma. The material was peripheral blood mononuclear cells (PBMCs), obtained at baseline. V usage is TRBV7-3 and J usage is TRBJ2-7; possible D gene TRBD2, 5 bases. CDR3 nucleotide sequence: TGTGCCAGCAGCGAAGACGCTAGCCACGAGCAGTACTTC. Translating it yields CASSEDASHEQYF. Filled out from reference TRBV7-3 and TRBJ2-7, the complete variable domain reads GAGVSQTPSNKVTEKGKYVELRCDPISGHTALYWYRQSLGQGPEFLIYFQGTGAADDSGLPNDRFFAVRPEGSVSTLKIQRTERGDSAVYLCASSEDASHEQYFGPGTRLTVT.